Sequencing of this T cell receptor (beta chain) was carried out in a study of PD-1 blockade in classical Hodgkin lymphoma. Study observations and caveats: Nivolumab starters within 1 year of ASCT were excluded. Relapsed/refractory patients reportedly had the lowest baseline TCR diversity, below newly diagnosed patients, who were below healthy donors. CD4+ TCR diversity, unlike CD8+, climbed significantly by C4D1.

Brentuximab vedotin exposure varied among the patients, all of whom had relapsed after autologous stem cell transplantation. Data came from immunoSEQ multiplex PCR; TCRdb stores just in-frame clones and leaves some out. The sample carries about 98,000 clones, roughly 92% recorded once. The CDR3 loop spans 15 amino acids. With 5 bases removed from V and 3 bases from J, the gap between germline ends came to 16 bases. Germline V gives CDR1 MDHEN, CDR2 SYDVKM. On this clone itself: Antigen specificity is unknown.

This sequence was found in a human donor with classical Hodgkin lymphoma. The input for sequencing was peripheral blood mononuclear cells (PBMCs), taken at baseline. The V call is TRBV28, the J call TRBJ1-1; maybe TRBD1 (6 bases). This CDR3 reads CASSPGPGAYTEAFF. The CDR3 region has the DNA TGTGCCAGCAGTCCCGGCCCAGGGGCATACACTGAAGCTTTCTTT.